This section outlines one T cell receptor (beta chain) sequence together with its context. Its antigen specificity is not known. No much larger clone exists at a distance of one base, and base qualities are not known. These data originate in a study of blood T cell repertoires in COVID-19 (dated by TCRdb to about 2020). Concerning the study at large: Samples from collaborators originated in the United States, Italy and Spain and spanned both the acute and convalescent phases of COVID-19. The prospective study material was composed of cDNA or gDNA derived from T cells, B-cell-depleted T cells, or PBMCs. Deeply sampled blood TCRbeta repertoires from subjects exposed to, actively infected with, or recovered from COVID-19 were included in the dataset. A freely available public database, intended as a resource for researchers studying the immune response to SARS-CoV-2, is where the repertoires were released. The samples were drawn from two sources: the first 160 participants of the ongoing ImmuneRACE study, and approximately 1,300 subjects contributed by 6 global collaborators. Sample metadata almost always included a de-identified subject ID, COVID-19 status, age in years and sex. HLA class I and class II types, where available, came from metadata supplied by the sample provider rather than from assay-based typing. The full study reports these points: How much clinical and demographic metadata was included differed by source and by participant, and the metadata was provided uncurated.

TCRbeta CDR3 regions were amplified from genomic DNA by means of the immunoSEQ Assay, a bias-controlled multiplex PCR. From the authors' description of their analysis: Within the assay, amplification of reference gene primers was used to estimate how many nucleated cells each sample contained. To quantify the absolute abundance of each unique TCRbeta CDR3 rearrangement, sequence reads were collapsed and filtered. For each sample, productive Simpson clonality was calculated as the square root of Simpson's diversity index across productive rearrangements. TCRdb limited this immuneACCESS table to in-frame rearrangements with V and J called. A share of clones is missing; checked studies link under half to unresolved V genes, and the rest is unexplained. V, J and clone size derive from that table, while D and trimming were established from the DNA sequence. The sample records about 110,000 clones, about 72% of which are singletons. Around 7.3% of the sample lies in the top ten.

Whole blood was collected in K2EDTA tubes by collaborating institutions according to the institutions' own protocols. Collaborator samples were shipped for TCRbeta analysis as frozen whole blood, isolated PBMCs, or DNA extracted from either sample type. The sequenced sample consisted of peripheral blood. This clonotype originated in a woman aged 55 to 70 with acute or convalescent COVID-19.

The nucleotide sequence reads TGCGCCAGCAGCTCTCGGACAGTAGCAGGCGGGGAGCTGTTTTTT. Translation gives CASSSRTVAGGELFF. The V and J genes are TRBV5-1 and TRBJ2-2, and perhaps TRBD1 as D gene, on 6 matching bases. The germline V gene sets CDR1 to SGHRS and CDR2 to YFSETQ. The CDR3 runs 15 residues from the cysteine to the phenylalanine. The only DNA kept is the CDR3, 45 bases in frame from the first base. The trim is 3 bases for V and 7 bases for J, with a gap of 16 bases between the germline ends.